This TCR beta chain is drawn from a study of blood T cell repertoires in COVID-19. Study-level information: COVID-19 samples collected from the United States, Italy and Spain covered acute and convalescent phases. The analysed material was cDNA or gDNA that came from T cells, B-cell-depleted T cells, or PBMCs.

In the original workflow: For nucleated cells, counts were estimated from reference gene primer amplification. Using immunoSEQ multiplex PCR, the repertoire was profiled, and TCRdb retains in-frame clones only, with some absent. V and J calls and clone size follow that table, whereas D and trimming were derived from the DNA. Of 60,000 or so clones detected, about 73% appear once; the ten largest clones hold 28%. This CDR3 has 18 residues. The V end lost 1 base, the J end lost 6 bases, and 22 bases lay between the germline ends. Germline assignment: CDR1 LNHDA and CDR2 SQIVND (reference sequence). The specimen sequenced was peripheral blood. The receptor was derived from a woman older than 75 with acute or convalescent COVID-19. The chain combines TRBV19 with TRBJ2-1, with D perhaps TRBD2 (5 bases). CDR3 protein: CASSIVGRRRTRGNEQFF. CDR3 nucleotide sequence: TGTGCCAGTAGTATAGTAGGAAGGCGGAGAACTCGGGGCAATGAGCAGTTCTTC.